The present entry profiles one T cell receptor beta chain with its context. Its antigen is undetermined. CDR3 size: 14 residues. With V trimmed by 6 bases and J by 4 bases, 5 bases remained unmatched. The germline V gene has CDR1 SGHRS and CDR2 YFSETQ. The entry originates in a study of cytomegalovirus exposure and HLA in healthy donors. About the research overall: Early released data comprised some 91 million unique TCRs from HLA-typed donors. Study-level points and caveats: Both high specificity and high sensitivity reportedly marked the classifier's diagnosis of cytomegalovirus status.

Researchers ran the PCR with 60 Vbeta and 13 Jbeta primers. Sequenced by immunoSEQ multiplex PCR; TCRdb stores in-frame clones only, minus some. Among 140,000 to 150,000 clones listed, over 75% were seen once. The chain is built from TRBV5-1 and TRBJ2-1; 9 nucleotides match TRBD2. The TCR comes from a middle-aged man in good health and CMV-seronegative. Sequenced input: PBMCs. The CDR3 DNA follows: TGCGCCAGCACCGCTAGCGGGGCTTACAATGAGCAGTTCTTC. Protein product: CASTASGAYNEQFF.